These 21 T cell receptor beta chains were all obtained from the same sample, sequenced in a study of blood T cell repertoires in COVID-19 (dated by TCRdb to about 2020). The method behind the library was the immunoSEQ multiplex PCR assay. Drawn from immuneACCESS, this table holds only the in-frame rearrangements with V and J called that TCRdb kept. Clones are partly lost; checked studies trace under half to an unresolved V gene and leave the rest unexplained. Present in this sample are fewer than 150,000 clones, more than 70% of which were seen just once. 7.5% to 9.5% of the sample rests with the top ten. Sequenced: peripheral blood. The receptor set was obtained from a woman in her 70s who had recovered from COVID-19.

CDR3 DNA sequence: TGTGCCAGCAGTGTACAGGGAGTAGATACGCAGTATTTT. Translation: CASSVQGVDTQYF. J is TRBJ2-3 and V is TRBV2, with D possibly TRBD1 on 6 matching bases. Trimming shortened V by 4 bases and J by 5 bases, and 10 bases separated the two germline ends. CDR3 size: 13 residues. The germline V gene encodes CDR1 SNHLY and CDR2 FYNNEI.

The rearrangement joins TRBV2 to TRBJ2-7; D might be TRBD1 (6 bases). Between the trimmed V and J ends, which lost 8 bases and 3 bases, there was a span of 11 bases. Germline CDR1 is SNHLY and CDR2 is FYNNEI. The CDR3 contains 12 residues. CDR3 nucleotide sequence: TGTGCCAGCGGGCGACAGGTCTACGAGCAGTACTTC. Translation gives CASGRQVYEQYF.

The rearrangement links TRBV28 to TRBJ1-2; perhaps TRBD1 as D (5 bases). V shed 4 bases and J shed 7 bases, with 13 bases lying between them. Germline V lookup: CDR1 MDHEN, CDR2 SYDVKM. This CDR3 spans 13 amino acids. This chain's CDR3 is CASSSAWGVGYTF. CDR3 sequence (DNA): TGTGCCAGCAGTTCCGCTTGGGGGGTTGGCTACACCTTC.

The chain uses TRBV9 and TRBJ2-2; D is unresolved. The CDR3 contains 15 residues. Germline CDR1 and CDR2: SGDLS and YYNGEE. V lost 0 bases to trimming and J lost 0 bases, with 6 bases between them. DNA for the CDR3: TGTGCCAGCAGCGTAGCAGCGACGAACACCGGGGAGCTGTTTTTT. It translates to CASSVAATNTGELFF.

The count of this clone is one. The chain links TRBV28 to TRBJ2-1; 8 nucleotides match TRBD2. In germline, CDR1 is MDHEN, CDR2 SYDVKM. After removal of 3 bases from V and 8 bases from J, the junction contained 9 bases not matched to a gene. This CDR3 has 15 residues. This CDR3 is CASSFGTSAPYEQFF. Written as DNA, the CDR3 is TGTGCCAGCAGTTTTGGGACTAGTGCCCCCTATGAGCAGTTCTTC.

The V and J genes are TRBV6-1 and TRBJ1-1, with TRBD1 identical over 8 bases. The CDR3 spans 16 residues. With 4 bases clipped from V and 1 base from J, the junction kept 8 bases outside the gene matches. CDR1 and CDR2 (germline): MNHNS, SASEGT. CDR3 protein: CASSADRGLANTEAFF. CDR3 in DNA: TGTGCCAGCAGTGCTGACAGGGGTTTGGCGAACACTGAAGCTTTCTTT.

The chain is built from TRBV5-1 and TRBJ1-2, with a tentative D call TRBD1 (5 bases). V was pared by 0 bases and J by 5 bases, with 20 bases between. CDR1 and CDR2 from the germline V gene are SGHRS and YFSETQ. CDR3 size: 17 residues. The CDR3 spells CASSLAAGQQTRYGYTF. The CDR3 coding sequence is TGCGCCAGCAGCTTGGCCGCGGGGCAGCAAACAAGATATGGCTACACCTTC.

V is TRBV2 and J is TRBJ1-2; 10 positions match TRBD1. In germline, CDR1 is SNHLY, CDR2 FYNNEI. V lost 6 bases and J lost 6; bases outside the gene matches: 4. CDR3 length: 13 amino acids. The chain's CDR3 is CASRGTGVDGYTF. CDR3 coding DNA: TGTGCCAGCAGGGGGACAGGGGTGGATGGCTACACCTTC.

The rearrangement joins TRBV6-5 to TRBJ2-7, with 8 bases that match TRBD1. V gave up 8 bases and J gave up 6 bases; unmatched junction bases: 6. Germline CDR1 MNHEY, CDR2 SVGAGI. CDR3 length equals 12 residues. The CDR3 nucleotides are TGTGCCAGCGCCCTGACAGGGGCCGAGCAGTACTTC. Protein sequence: CASALTGAEQYF.

The table lists this clone with a few counts. The chain is built from TRBV6-5 and TRBJ2-2; 7 nucleotides agree with TRBD1. The CDR3 covers 15 residues. Germline-derived CDR1 and CDR2 are MNHEY and SVGAGI. The trim removed 6 bases at V and 0 bases at J, leaving 4 bases unmatched. In DNA, the CDR3 is TGTGCCAGCAGCTCGGGACAGACGAACACCGGGGAGCTGTTTTTT. Protein product: CASSSGQTNTGELFF.

This chain connects TRBV4-3 to TRBJ2-3, with TRBD2 matching 9 bases. Germline assignment: CDR1 LGHNA and CDR2 YSLEER. This CDR3 comprises 15 residues. Losses at the gene ends were 3 bases for V and 2 bases for J; bases not matched to a gene: 3. CDR3 in amino acids: CASSHRLAVTDTQYF. In DNA form, the CDR3 reads TGCGCCAGCAGCCACCGACTAGCGGTCACAGATACGCAGTATTTT.

This clone has a single count. The chain links TRBV28 to TRBJ2-5, with TRBD2 identical over 9 bases. The trim removed 5 bases at V and 5 bases at J, leaving 15 bases unmatched. There are 17 residues in the CDR3. Germline V lookup: CDR1 MDHEN, CDR2 SYDVKM. CDR3 DNA sequence: TGTGCCAGCAGTGACGCCCTCAGCGCGGGAGGGCCTGAGACCCAGTACTTC. Encoded protein: CASSDALSAGGPETQYF.

The chain uses TRBV7-9 and TRBJ1-5; maybe TRBD1 (5 bases). This CDR3 contains 12 residues. Germline lookup yields CDR1 SEHNR and CDR2 FQNEAQ (reference sequence). Trimming shortened V by 5 bases and J by 6 bases, and 8 bases separated the two germline ends. The CDR3 protein is CASSPDSQPQHF. In DNA form, the CDR3 reads TGTGCCAGCAGCCCAGACAGTCAGCCCCAGCATTTT.

The chain joins TRBV30 to TRBJ1-6, with TRBD1 matching 9 bases. Germline-derived CDR1 and CDR2 are GTSNPN and SVGIG (reference sequence). V lost 3 bases to trimming and J lost 7 bases; unmatched junction nucleotides: 1. CDR3 length: 13 residues. The CDR3 loop reads CAWSGQGNSPLHF. In DNA form, the CDR3 reads TGTGCCTGGAGCGGACAGGGGAATTCACCCCTCCACTTT.

This chain connects TRBV4-3 to TRBJ1-6; TRBD1 matches at 7 bases. Unmatched junction bases numbered 6, after V lost 4 bases and J lost 9 bases. CDR3 length equals 14 residues. The V gene's germline CDR1 is LGHNA and CDR2 YSLEER. In nucleotides, the CDR3 is TGCGCCAGCAGCCCACAGGGGAAGGGTTCACCCCTCCACTTT. Translating it yields CASSPQGKGSPLHF.

The chain is built from TRBV28 and TRBJ2-7; D may be TRBD1 (5 bases). The CDR3 extends over 15 amino acids. Per the germline V gene, CDR1 is MDHEN and CDR2 is SYDVKM. The V end lost 6 bases, the J end lost 1 base, and 16 bases lay between the germline ends. CDR3 in amino acids: CASSHHGPGSYEQYF. In DNA form, the CDR3 reads TGTGCCAGCAGCCACCACGGCCCAGGGTCCTACGAGCAGTACTTC.

The chain employs TRBV5-1 and TRBJ1-1; 9 bases map to TRBD1. Germline V CDR1 and CDR2: SGHRS, YFSETQ. V was clipped by 4 bases and J by 0 bases; unmatched bases: 1. The CDR3 covers 14 residues. CDR3 sequence: CASSRDRVNTEAFF. Here the CDR3 DNA reads TGCGCCAGCAGCCGGGACAGGGTGAACACTGAAGCTTTCTTT.

The chain links TRBV6-2 or TRBV6-3 to TRBJ1-6, with TRBD1 matching 8 bases. V shed 5 bases, J shed 11 bases, and the junction held 2 bases outside the gene matches. The V gene's germline CDR1 is MNHEY and CDR2 SVGEGT. The CDR3 covers 12 residues. The CDR3 DNA sequence: TGTGCCAGCAGTGTCAGGGGGCCACCCCTCCACTTT. Protein sequence: CASSVRGPPLHF.

J is TRBJ2-3 and V is TRBV11-2; D is perhaps TRBD2 (6 bases). Trimming pared 7 bases from V and 2 bases from J, leaving 13 bases between. Germline lookup yields CDR1 SGHAT and CDR2 FQNNGV. The CDR3 is 14 amino acids. The CDR3 region has the DNA TGTGCCAGCACCTATAGCGGCTTCACAGATACGCAGTATTTT. Its protein product is CASTYSGFTDTQYF.

The CDR3 loop reads CAISIPRAAYEQYF. The CDR3 DNA is TGTGCCATCAGCATCCCCAGGGCGGCCTACGAGCAGTACTTC. The V gene is TRBV10-3, the J gene TRBJ2-7; TRBD1 is a possible D gene (5 bases). Germline V gene sequence: CDR1 ENHRY, CDR2 SYGVKD. The CDR3 loop spans 14 amino acids. V lost 6 bases to trimming and J lost 2 bases, with 14 bases between them.

The chain uses TRBV4-1 and TRBJ2-3; D possibly corresponds to TRBD2 (6 bases). This CDR3 comprises 18 residues. Germline CDR1 MGHRA, CDR2 YSYEKL. Deletions cut 1 base from V and 4 bases from J, with 21 bases between. The CDR3 spells CASSQGRGGWGVADTQYF. In nucleotides, the CDR3 is TGCGCCAGCAGCCAAGGAAGGGGTGGGTGGGGGGTGGCAGATACGCAGTATTTT.